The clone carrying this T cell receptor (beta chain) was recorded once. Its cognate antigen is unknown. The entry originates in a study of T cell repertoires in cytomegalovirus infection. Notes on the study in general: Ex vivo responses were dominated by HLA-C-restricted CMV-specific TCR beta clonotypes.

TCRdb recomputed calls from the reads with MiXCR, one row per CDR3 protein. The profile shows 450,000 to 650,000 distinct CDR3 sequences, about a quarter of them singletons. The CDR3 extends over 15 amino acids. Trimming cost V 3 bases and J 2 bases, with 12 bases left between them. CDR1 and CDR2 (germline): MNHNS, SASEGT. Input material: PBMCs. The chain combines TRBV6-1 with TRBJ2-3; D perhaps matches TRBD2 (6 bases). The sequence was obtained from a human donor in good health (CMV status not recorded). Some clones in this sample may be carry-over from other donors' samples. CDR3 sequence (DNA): TGTGCCAGCAGTGATAAGAGCGGGTACACAGATACGCAGTATTTT. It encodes CASSDKSGYTDTQYF.